A selection of T cell receptor beta chains follows, all from one sample in a study of beta chain features in type 1 diabetes. Measured with immunoSEQ multiplex PCR; TCRdb has only the in-frame clones, and not every one. The data show some 250,000 clones, 27% seen once. The sequenced sample consisted of central memory CD4+ T cells from blood. Source of these receptors: a man aged 25-45 years in good health. Each CDR3 is given with its conserved first and last residue. The order of the fields is clone size, J gene, D gene, CDR3 length, V gene, CDR3 protein, CDR3 DNA. D genes are given only for firm matches. Only some rows state a clone size, as once, few, many or a class for expanded clones.

abundance: few; j_gene: TRBJ2-3; d_gene: .; len: 16; v_gene: TRBV6-1; CDR3aa: CASSEAIQRVTDTQYF; CDR3nt: TGTGCCAGCAGTGAAGCGATCCAGCGGGTCACAGATACGCAGTATTTT
abundance: few; j_gene: TRBJ2-7; d_gene: .; len: 14; v_gene: TRBV28; CDR3aa: CASSFGGTTYEQYF; CDR3nt: TGTGCCAGCAGTTTTGGGGGAACTACCTACGAGCAGTACTTC
abundance: .; j_gene: TRBJ2-3; d_gene: TRBD2; len: 17; v_gene: TRBV11-2; CDR3aa: CASSSGTSGGFTDTQYF; CDR3nt: TGTGCCAGCAGCTCCGGGACTAGCGGGGGATTCACAGATACGCAGTATTTT
abundance: .; j_gene: TRBJ2-5; d_gene: .; len: 15; v_gene: TRBV5-1; CDR3aa: CASSLEGREFETQYF; CDR3nt: TGCGCCAGCAGCTTGGAGGGGAGAGAGTTCGAGACCCAGTACTTC
abundance: few; j_gene: TRBJ2-3; d_gene: .; len: 15; v_gene: TRBV5-1; CDR3aa: CASSMNLGGTDTQYF; CDR3nt: TGCGCCAGCAGTATGAATCTAGGGGGCACAGATACGCAGTATTTT
abundance: .; j_gene: TRBJ2-6; d_gene: TRBD1; len: 14; v_gene: TRBV27; CDR3aa: CATMTGAGANVLTF; CDR3nt: TGTGCCACGATGACAGGGGCTGGGGCCAACGTCCTGACTTTC
abundance: few; j_gene: TRBJ1-4; d_gene: TRBD1; len: 16; v_gene: TRBV18; CDR3aa: CASSPQQGRSDEKLFF; CDR3nt: TGTGCCAGCTCACCCCAACAGGGGCGGTCGGACGAAAAACTGTTTTTT
abundance: few; j_gene: TRBJ2-1; d_gene: .; len: 17; v_gene: TRBV28; CDR3aa: CASSLWSLRDGPNEQFF; CDR3nt: TGTGCCAGCAGTTTATGGTCACTCAGGGACGGCCCCAATGAGCAGTTCTTC
abundance: .; j_gene: TRBJ1-2; d_gene: TRBD1; len: 15; v_gene: TRBV2; CDR3aa: CASSGQGARNSGYTF; CDR3nt: TGTGCCAGCAGTGGACAGGGGGCTCGAAACAGTGGCTACACCTTC
abundance: .; j_gene: TRBJ2-1; d_gene: TRBD2; len: 15; v_gene: TRBV11-3; CDR3aa: CASSSSGSSYNEQFF; CDR3nt: TGTGCCAGCAGCTCTAGCGGGAGCTCCTACAATGAGCAGTTCTTC
abundance: .; j_gene: TRBJ1-1; d_gene: .; len: 12; v_gene: TRBV19; CDR3aa: CATTTGPTEAFF; CDR3nt: TGTGCCACCACGACAGGCCCTACTGAAGCTTTCTTT
abundance: .; j_gene: TRBJ2-7; d_gene: TRBD2; len: 13; v_gene: TRBV29-1; CDR3aa: CSVFSGGYYEQYF; CDR3nt: TGCAGCGTCTTTAGCGGGGGTTACTACGAGCAGTACTTC
abundance: few; j_gene: TRBJ1-6; d_gene: .; len: 17; v_gene: TRBV11-3; CDR3aa: CASSLDRGASYNSPLHF; CDR3nt: TGTGCCAGCAGCTTAGATCGAGGGGCATCCTATAATTCACCCCTCCACTTT
abundance: few; j_gene: TRBJ2-1; d_gene: TRBD2; len: 16; v_gene: TRBV2; CDR3aa: CASSARTSGPLNEQFF; CDR3nt: TGTGCCAGCAGTGCCCGGACTAGCGGGCCTTTGAATGAGCAGTTCTTC
abundance: .; j_gene: TRBJ2-1; d_gene: .; len: 13; v_gene: TRBV6-5; CDR3aa: CASTDRPGVEQFF; CDR3nt: TGTGCCAGCACGGATCGTCCCGGGGTTGAGCAGTTCTTC
abundance: few; j_gene: TRBJ2-5; d_gene: .; len: 13; v_gene: TRBV18; CDR3aa: CASSPVGAETQYF; CDR3nt: TGTGCCAGCTCACCGGTGGGGGCGGAGACCCAGTACTTC
abundance: few; j_gene: TRBJ2-3; d_gene: .; len: 17; v_gene: TRBV29-1; CDR3aa: CSVAVTSLSGGSDTQYF; CDR3nt: TGCAGCGTTGCGGTCACATCCCTATCCGGGGGCTCAGATACGCAGTATTTT
abundance: .; j_gene: TRBJ2-7; d_gene: TRBD2; len: 14; v_gene: TRBV15; CDR3aa: CATSRPGAGGGQYF; CDR3nt: TGTGCCACCAGCAGACCCGGGGCGGGAGGAGGGCAGTACTTC
abundance: .; j_gene: TRBJ2-5; d_gene: .; len: 15; v_gene: TRBV9; CDR3aa: CASSVGTVKEQTQYF; CDR3nt: TGTGCCAGCAGCGTAGGAACTGTGAAGGAGCAGACCCAGTACTTC
abundance: .; j_gene: TRBJ1-5; d_gene: .; len: 14; v_gene: TRBV16; CDR3aa: CASSLPRPGQPQHF; CDR3nt: TGTGCCAGCAGCCTCCCTCGTCCGGGGCAGCCCCAGCATTTT
abundance: few; j_gene: TRBJ2-7; d_gene: .; len: 15; v_gene: TRBV9; CDR3aa: CASSVAVARGYEQYF; CDR3nt: TGTGCCAGCAGCGTAGCGGTAGCGAGGGGCTACGAGCAGTACTTC
abundance: .; j_gene: TRBJ2-7; d_gene: TRBD1; len: 12; v_gene: TRBV9; CDR3aa: CASSVDRGEQYF; CDR3nt: TGTGCCAGCAGCGTGGACAGGGGTGAGCAGTACTTC
abundance: few; j_gene: TRBJ2-7; d_gene: TRBD2; len: 16; v_gene: TRBV4-3; CDR3aa: CASSRTALAGLYEQYF; CDR3nt: TGCGCCAGCAGCCGGACGGCACTAGCGGGGCTCTACGAGCAGTACTTC
abundance: few; j_gene: TRBJ2-4; d_gene: TRBD1; len: 18; v_gene: TRBV7-2; CDR3aa: CASSLGTGQGVLQNIQYF; CDR3nt: TGTGCCAGCAGCTTAGGTACTGGACAGGGAGTACTCCAAAACATTCAGTACTTC
abundance: few; j_gene: TRBJ1-6; d_gene: .; len: 14; v_gene: TRBV18; CDR3aa: CASSPGGLDSPLHF; CDR3nt: TGTGCCAGCTCACCCGGGGGGCTTGATTCACCCCTCCACTTT
abundance: many; j_gene: TRBJ2-3; d_gene: TRBD2; len: 14; v_gene: TRBV7-2; CDR3aa: CATRLAGYTDTQYF; CDR3nt: TGTGCCACCCGACTAGCGGGGTACACAGATACGCAGTATTTT
abundance: .; j_gene: TRBJ2-3; d_gene: .; len: 12; v_gene: TRBV7-2; CDR3aa: CASSWSTDTQYF; CDR3nt: TGTGCCAGCAGCTGGAGCACAGATACGCAGTATTTT
abundance: many; j_gene: TRBJ1-1; d_gene: .; len: 12; v_gene: TRBV30; CDR3aa: CAWSGSSTEAFF; CDR3nt: TGTGCCTGGAGTGGCTCCTCTACTGAAGCTTTCTTT
abundance: .; j_gene: TRBJ1-4; d_gene: .; len: 15; v_gene: TRBV6-1; CDR3aa: CASSPLLTTNEKLFF; CDR3nt: TGTGCCAGCAGCCCGCTGCTGACAACTAATGAAAAACTGTTTTTT
abundance: once; j_gene: TRBJ1-1; d_gene: .; len: 13; v_gene: TRBV11-2; CDR3aa: CASSSQQNTEAFF; CDR3nt: TGTGCCAGCAGCTCGCAACAGAACACTGAAGCTTTCTTT
abundance: few; j_gene: TRBJ2-7; d_gene: TRBD1; len: 13; v_gene: TRBV6-6; CDR3aa: CASIDRGRNEQYF; CDR3nt: TGTGCCAGCATAGACAGGGGCAGGAACGAGCAGTACTTC
abundance: few; j_gene: TRBJ2-5; d_gene: TRBD1; len: 13; v_gene: TRBV7-2; CDR3aa: CASSRGQQETQYF; CDR3nt: TGTGCCAGCAGCAGGGGACAGCAAGAGACCCAGTACTTC
abundance: .; j_gene: TRBJ2-1; d_gene: .; len: 12; v_gene: TRBV29-1; CDR3aa: CSGSTKYNEQFF; CDR3nt: TGCAGCGGCTCGACTAAATACAATGAGCAGTTCTTC
abundance: .; j_gene: TRBJ2-3; d_gene: .; len: 14; v_gene: TRBV7-2; CDR3aa: CASSPSFSTDTQYF; CDR3nt: TGTGCCAGCAGCCCTAGTTTTAGCACAGATACGCAGTATTTT
abundance: few; j_gene: TRBJ2-2; d_gene: .; len: 16; v_gene: TRBV5-1; CDR3aa: CASSLAARANTGELFF; CDR3nt: TGCGCCAGCAGCTTGGCTGCCCGAGCGAACACCGGGGAGCTGTTTTTT
abundance: .; j_gene: TRBJ2-1; d_gene: TRBD2; len: 16; v_gene: TRBV5-6; CDR3aa: CASSWRASGRWNEQFF; CDR3nt: TGTGCCAGCAGCTGGCGGGCTAGCGGGAGGTGGAATGAGCAGTTCTTC
abundance: .; j_gene: TRBJ2-1; d_gene: TRBD2; len: 15; v_gene: TRBV30; CDR3aa: CAWSPGTSGRARQFF; CDR3nt: TGTGCCTGGAGTCCCGGGACTAGCGGGAGGGCCAGGCAGTTCTTC
abundance: .; j_gene: TRBJ1-1; d_gene: .; len: 10; v_gene: TRBV29-1; CDR3aa: CSVRNTEAFF; CDR3nt: TGCAGCGTGAGGAACACTGAAGCTTTCTTT
abundance: .; j_gene: TRBJ2-6; d_gene: .; len: 14; v_gene: TRBV5-1; CDR3aa: CASIDSSGANVLTF; CDR3nt: TGCGCCAGCATCGACAGCTCTGGGGCCAACGTCCTGACTTTC
abundance: few; j_gene: TRBJ2-7; d_gene: .; len: 15; v_gene: TRBV29-1; CDR3aa: CSVEDPWGRVNEQYF; CDR3nt: TGCAGCGTTGAAGATCCTTGGGGCAGGGTGAACGAGCAGTACTTC
abundance: .; j_gene: TRBJ2-5; d_gene: .; len: 12; v_gene: TRBV27; CDR3aa: CASSLAGETQYF; CDR3nt: TGTGCCAGCAGTTTAGCCGGGGAGACCCAGTACTTC
abundance: .; j_gene: TRBJ2-1; d_gene: .; len: 15; v_gene: TRBV7-2; CDR3aa: CASTSEYGSYNEQFF; CDR3nt: TGTGCCAGCACCTCCGAGTACGGCTCCTACAATGAGCAGTTCTTC
abundance: .; j_gene: TRBJ1-2; d_gene: TRBD1; len: 14; v_gene: TRBV6-5; CDR3aa: CASSTGGLVSGYTF; CDR3nt: TGTGCCAGCAGTACAGGGGGCCTAGTGAGCGGCTACACCTTC
abundance: .; j_gene: TRBJ1-1; d_gene: TRBD1; len: 14; v_gene: TRBV18; CDR3aa: CASSQQGAAAEAFF; CDR3nt: TGTGCCAGCTCCCAACAGGGGGCGGCGGCTGAAGCTTTCTTT
abundance: few; j_gene: TRBJ2-1; d_gene: .; len: 16; v_gene: TRBV25-1; CDR3aa: CASSKTPPSSYNEQFF; CDR3nt: TGTGCCAGCAGTAAGACCCCCCCGAGCTCCTACAATGAGCAGTTCTTC
abundance: .; j_gene: TRBJ2-5; d_gene: TRBD2; len: 16; v_gene: TRBV5-1; CDR3aa: CASSLAGTSKAETQYF; CDR3nt: TGCGCCAGCAGCTTGGCTGGGACTAGCAAGGCAGAGACCCAGTACTTC
abundance: .; j_gene: TRBJ1-2; d_gene: .; len: 12; v_gene: TRBV29-1; CDR3aa: CSVEEGNGGYTF; CDR3nt: TGCAGCGTTGAAGAAGGGAATGGTGGCTACACCTTC
abundance: .; j_gene: TRBJ2-1; d_gene: TRBD2; len: 15; v_gene: TRBV7-2; CDR3aa: CASRRTSGSYNEQFF; CDR3nt: TGTGCCAGCAGGCGGACTAGCGGGTCCTACAATGAGCAGTTCTTC
abundance: many; j_gene: TRBJ2-3; d_gene: TRBD2; len: 16; v_gene: TRBV27; CDR3aa: CASRPGTSTGTDTQYF; CDR3nt: TGTGCCAGCAGACCAGGGACTAGCACCGGGACAGATACGCAGTATTTT
abundance: .; j_gene: TRBJ2-3; d_gene: TRBD1; len: 14; v_gene: TRBV5-4; CDR3aa: CASSLTTGADTQYF; CDR3nt: TGTGCCAGCAGCTTAACGACAGGGGCGGATACGCAGTATTTT
abundance: .; j_gene: TRBJ2-1; d_gene: .; len: 15; v_gene: TRBV7-8; CDR3aa: CASSQVVGFFDEQFF; CDR3nt: TGTGCCAGCAGCCAAGTGGTGGGGTTTTTCGATGAGCAGTTCTTC